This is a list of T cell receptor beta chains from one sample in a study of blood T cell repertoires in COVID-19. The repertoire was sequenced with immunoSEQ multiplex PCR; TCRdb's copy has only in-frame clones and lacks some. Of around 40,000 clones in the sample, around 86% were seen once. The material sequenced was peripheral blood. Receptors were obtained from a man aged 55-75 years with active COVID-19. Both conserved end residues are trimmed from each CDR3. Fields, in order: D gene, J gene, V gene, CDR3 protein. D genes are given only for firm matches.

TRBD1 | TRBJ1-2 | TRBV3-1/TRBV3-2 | ASSQGQGYGYT
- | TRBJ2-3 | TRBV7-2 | ASSLNPRDTQY
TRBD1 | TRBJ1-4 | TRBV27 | ASKDRGSEKLF
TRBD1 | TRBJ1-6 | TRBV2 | ASGGQGAAGNSPLH
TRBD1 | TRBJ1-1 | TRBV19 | ASSPRQGLNTEAF
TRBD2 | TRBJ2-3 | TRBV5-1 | ASSPGLVSDTQY
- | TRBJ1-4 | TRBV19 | ASKGDLGTNEKLF
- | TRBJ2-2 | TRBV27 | ASSQGLNTGELF
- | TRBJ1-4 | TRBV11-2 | ASSFGAGGFNEKLF
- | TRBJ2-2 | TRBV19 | ASSSGTGELF
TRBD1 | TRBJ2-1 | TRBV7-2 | ASSWGQGSYNEQF
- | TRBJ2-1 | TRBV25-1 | ASSVGGSYNEQF
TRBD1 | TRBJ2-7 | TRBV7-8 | ASSGYQGASYEQY
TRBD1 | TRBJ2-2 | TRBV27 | ASSLDRGRLF
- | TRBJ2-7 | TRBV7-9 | ASSPRPPAYEQY
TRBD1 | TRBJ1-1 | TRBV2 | ASSADRGTEAF
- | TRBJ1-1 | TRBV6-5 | ASSYSSWNTEAF
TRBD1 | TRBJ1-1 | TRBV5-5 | ASSRGQGATEAF
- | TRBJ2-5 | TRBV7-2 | ASRERALETQY
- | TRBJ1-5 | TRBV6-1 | ASSETNGGRAQH
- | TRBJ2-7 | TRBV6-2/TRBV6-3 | ASSRGGDHEQY
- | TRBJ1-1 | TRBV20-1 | SASSDSEAF
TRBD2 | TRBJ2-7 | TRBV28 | ASSHAGLAGGGSYEQY
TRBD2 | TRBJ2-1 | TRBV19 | ASSSGGSSYNEQF
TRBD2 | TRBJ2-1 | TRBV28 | ASSLRSSGIGEQF
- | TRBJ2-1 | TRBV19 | ASSTTSSYNEQF
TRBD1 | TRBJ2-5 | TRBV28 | ASSFEISDRGGRETQY
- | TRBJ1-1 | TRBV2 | ASSRRGPNTEAF
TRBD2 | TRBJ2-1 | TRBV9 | ASSVGGGAYNEQF
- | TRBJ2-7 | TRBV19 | ASSMRVSSYEQY
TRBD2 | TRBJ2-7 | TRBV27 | ASSRLAGGTYEQY
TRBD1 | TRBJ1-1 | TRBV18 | ASSPPSTGAMNTEAF
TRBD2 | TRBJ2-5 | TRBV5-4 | ASSLLTGTSGRTRETQY
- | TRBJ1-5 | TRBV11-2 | ASSFAEGQPQH
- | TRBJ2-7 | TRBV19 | ASSIGHTPDEQY
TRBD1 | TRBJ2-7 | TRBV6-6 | ASSDLGQGRLEQY
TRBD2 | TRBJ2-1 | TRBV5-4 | ASSLGVASGIGQF
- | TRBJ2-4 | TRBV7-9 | ASSLPGVGNIQY
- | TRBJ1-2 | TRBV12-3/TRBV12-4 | ASSPPGSYGYT
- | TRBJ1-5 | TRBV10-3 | AISDNNQPQH